The next 10 T cell receptor beta chains were all read from a single sample in a study of T cell repertoires in cytomegalovirus infection (dated by TCRdb to between 2018 and 2021). The data were produced on an Illumina HiSeq 1500. The public reads were run again by TCRdb, first through fastp at Q25 and then through MiXCR, and only productive beta chains were kept. CDR3 protein duplicates are merged, each entry listing the most common genes and DNA. The sample includes around 180,000 distinct CDR3 sequences, with 28% observed a single time. The top ten clones comprise under 35% of the sample. The specimen was PBMCs. These TCRs come from a human donor in good health (CMV status not recorded). Some clones in this sample may be carry-over from other donors' samples.

J is TRBJ2-6 and V is TRBV20-1, with TRBD1 matching over 8 bases. This CDR3 is 16 amino acids long. CDR1 is DFQATT, CDR2 SNEGSKA, per germline (reference sequence). Unmatched junction bases numbered 5, after V lost 0 bases and J lost 4 bases. Here the CDR3 reads CSARDQGASGANVLTF. The DNA for the CDR3 is TGCAGTGCTAGAGATCAGGGGGCTAGCGGGGCCAACGTCCTGACTTTC.

The chain uses TRBV14 and TRBJ2-1; possible D gene TRBD2, 5 bases. This CDR3 contains 14 residues. Germline V CDR1 and CDR2: SGHDN, FVKESK. V lost 2 bases to trimming and J lost 5 bases, with 10 bases between them. This CDR3 is CASSQLGSDNEQFF. CDR3 sequence (DNA): TGTGCCAGCAGCCAATTGGGGAGTGACAATGAGCAGTTCTTC.

The V and J genes are TRBV11-2 and TRBJ2-4; TRBD2 aligns across 14 bases. The CDR3 is 18 amino acids. The V gene's germline CDR1 is SGHAT and CDR2 FQNNGV. Trimming took 2 bases from V and 3 from J; bases not matched to a gene: 6. DNA for the CDR3: TGTGCCAGCAGCTTAAAGACTAGCGGGGGGGCGGTCAAAAACATTCAGTACTTC. This codes for CASSLKTSGGAVKNIQYF. The full variable domain, with the rest looked up from reference TRBV11-2 and TRBJ2-4, is EAGVAQSPRYKIIEKRQSVAFWCNPISGHATLYWYQQILGQGPKLLIQFQNNGVVDDSQLPKDRFSAERLKGVDSTLKIQPAKLEDSAVYLCASSLKTSGGAVKNIQYFGAGTRLSVL.

Only one count was recorded for this clonotype. The V and J genes are TRBV6-5 and TRBJ1-1, with D hard to call. Trimming removed 2 bases from V and 0 bases from J, with 4 bases in between. This CDR3 has 13 amino acids. Per germline, CDR1 MNHEY and CDR2 SVGAGI. The DNA for the CDR3 is TGTGCCAGCAGTTACGACCTGAACACTGAAGCTTTCTTT. Translated, it gives CASSYDLNTEAFF.

The rearrangement joins TRBV7-8 to TRBJ2-1, with 8 bases lining up with TRBD2. CDR3 length: 15 residues. V shed 5 bases, J shed 6 bases, and the junction held 9 bases outside the gene matches. The germline V gene encodes CDR1 SGHVS and CDR2 FQNEAQ. The CDR3 DNA follows: TGTGCCAGCAGCCCAGTGGGCGGGGGGCCCAATGAGCAGTTCTTC. It is translated as CASSPVGGGPNEQFF.

This clonotype occurred a few times. The V and J genes are TRBV19 and TRBJ2-5; 8 bases line up with TRBD2. CDR1 LNHDA and CDR2 SQIVND come from the germline V gene (reference sequence). CDR3 size: 15 residues. Trimming cost V 3 bases and J 2 bases; bases outside gene matches: 5. The CDR3 sequence is CASSMSGGGQETQYF. CDR3 in DNA: TGTGCCAGTAGTATGAGTGGCGGGGGGCAAGAGACCCAGTACTTC.

The chain couples TRBV2 to TRBJ2-3, with D maybe TRBD2 (7 bases). The CDR3 contains 15 residues. Trimming took 3 bases from V and 2 from J, leaving 12 bases between them. Germline CDR1 reads SNHLY; CDR2 reads FYNNEI. For the CDR3, the DNA is TGTGCCAGCAGTGAGGCGCGGGGGCTCACAGATACGCAGTATTTT. Its protein product is CASSEARGLTDTQYF.

CDR3 sequence (DNA): TGCAGCGCCTCGGACAGGGTGGGCTATGGCTACACCTTC. Protein sequence: CSASDRVGYGYTF. The chain combines TRBV29-1 with TRBJ1-2, with 8 bases aligning to TRBD1. Germline-derived CDR1 and CDR2 are SQVTM and ANQGSEA. J lost 4 bases, V lost 7 bases, and 8 bases had no gene match. The CDR3 runs to 13 residues.

V and J are TRBV14 and TRBJ2-3; 9 nucleotides agree with TRBD1. Germline V gives CDR1 SGHDN, CDR2 FVKESK. Germline trimming cut 0 bases from V and 5 bases from J; bases unmatched to any gene: 9. This CDR3 has 17 residues. This CDR3 reads CASSQDLLGTGKDTQYF. The CDR3 coding sequence is TGTGCCAGCAGCCAAGATCTTCTGGGGACAGGGAAAGATACGCAGTATTTT. Full variable domain (remainder filled in from reference TRBV14 and TRBJ2-3): EAGVTQFPSHSVIEKGQTVTLRCDPISGHDNLYWYRRVMGKEIKFLLHFVKESKQDESGMPNNRFLAERTGGTYSTLKVQPAELEDSGVYFCASSQDLLGTGKDTQYFGPGTRLTVL.

This clonotype has only a few counts. The CDR3 DNA reads TGTGCCAGCAGCTCGACAGGGGTGGACGGGTACACCTTC. Encoded protein: CASSSTGVDGYTF. The chain has TRBV7-6 and TRBJ1-2, with 8 bases that match TRBD1. The CDR3 has 13 amino acids. Trimming took 4 bases from V and 11 from J; bases not matched to a gene: 9. Germline values: CDR1 SGHVS, CDR2 FNYEAQ.